The rows below give T cell receptor beta chains drawn from one sample of a study of T cell responses to AZD1222 COVID-19 vaccine. TCRdb's table, derived via immunoSEQ multiplex PCR, lists solely in-frame clones and lacks some. Of approximately 77,000 clones in the sample, about 92% are singletons; the top ten hold approximately 6.6%. The starting material was peripheral blood, obtained on day 0 of MenACWY control vaccination. These receptors all come from an adult in good health. Both conserved end residues are part of each CDR3. Fields, in order: CDR3 length, D gene, clone size, J gene, V gene, CDR3 DNA, CDR3 protein. The D gene is left open where the match is weak. Only some rows state a clone size, as once, few, many or a class for expanded clones.

15,TRBD1,.,TRBJ2-2,TRBV5-1,TGCGCCAGCAGCCAAAGGACAGGGAACACCGGGGAGCTGTTTTTT,CASSQRTGNTGELFF
14,TRBD1,.,TRBJ1-5,TRBV28,TGTGCCAGCAGTTCCGGGACAGGGGTTCAGCCCCAGCATTTT,CASSSGTGVQPQHF
15,TRBD2,.,TRBJ2-1,TRBV28,TGTGCCAGCAGTTTATCAAAGGCTAGCGGCAATGAGCAGTTCTTC,CASSLSKASGNEQFF
13,.,.,TRBJ1-1,TRBV9,TGTGCCAGCAGCGGACAAATGAACACTGAAGCTTTCTTT,CASSGQMNTEAFF
16,.,.,TRBJ1-2,TRBV30,TGTGCCTGGACCACTCTCCCGACAGGTTTTGTCTATGGCTACACCTTC,CAWTTLPTGFVYGYTF
16,TRBD1,few,TRBJ1-5,TRBV5-6,TGTGCCAGCAGCTTGGGGACAGGGGCCCGTAATCAGCCCCAGCATTTT,CASSLGTGARNQPQHF
12,.,.,TRBJ2-2,TRBV19,TGTGCCAGCCGTAGTAGAACCGGGGAGCTGTTTTTT,CASRSRTGELFF
13,.,.,TRBJ2-3,TRBV12-5,TGTGCTAGTGGTTTGGGCGAGGGGGGCCCGCAGTATTTT,CASGLGEGGPQYF
20,TRBD2,.,TRBJ2-1,TRBV5-1,TGCGCCAGCAGCTGGGGGACTAGCGGGAAGTTGGCAAGCTCCTACAATGAGCAGTTCTTC,CASSWGTSGKLASSYNEQFF
16,TRBD2,.,TRBJ2-7,TRBV18,TGTGCCAGCTCACCGACCCACCTAGCGGGAGTCTACGAGCAGTACTTC,CASSPTHLAGVYEQYF
14,.,.,TRBJ1-5,TRBV29-1,TGCAGCATTGGAACAGGGTCCAGCAATCAGCCCCAGCATTTT,CSIGTGSSNQPQHF
16,TRBD1,.,TRBJ2-7,TRBV7-9,TGTGCCAGCAGCTTAGCTTCGGGACAGGGCACCTACGAGCAGTACTTC,CASSLASGQGTYEQYF
16,TRBD1,.,TRBJ1-5,TRBV28,TGTGCCAGCAGATCAGGGGGGCCAGGGGGCGGTCAGCCCCAGCATTTT,CASRSGGPGGGQPQHF
15,TRBD1,once,TRBJ1-4,TRBV9,TGTGCCAGCAGCGAGGTGACAGGGGGGGATGAAAAACTGTTTTTT,CASSEVTGGDEKLFF
13,.,.,TRBJ1-3,TRBV6-2/TRBV6-3,TGTGCCAGCAGTTGGACAAGTGGAAACACCATATATTTT,CASSWTSGNTIYF
11,.,.,TRBJ2-7,TRBV29-1,TGCAGCGTTGGGCTTTCCGACCTGCAGTACTTC,CSVGLSDLQYF
15,TRBD1,.,TRBJ1-1,TRBV6-5,TGTGCCAGCAGTTACTGGAGCACAGGGGACACTGAAGCTTTCTTT,CASSYWSTGDTEAFF
12,TRBD2,.,TRBJ2-1,TRBV28,TGTGCCAGCAGTTTAGGGGACTATGGAGGGTTCTTC,CASSLGDYGGFF
14,.,.,TRBJ1-4,TRBV6-6,TGTGCCAGCGGTTTACAGGGCAGGCATGAAAAACTGTTTTTT,CASGLQGRHEKLFF
14,TRBD1,.,TRBJ2-7,TRBV7-8,TGTGCCAGCAGCCATAGGGACAGGAGCGAGGAGCAGTACTTC,CASSHRDRSEEQYF
13,.,.,TRBJ2-5,TRBV18,TGTGCCAGCTCATTAAACGGGGGAGAGACCCAGTACTTC,CASSLNGGETQYF
18,TRBD1,.,TRBJ2-6,TRBV18,TGTGCCAGCTCACCCCTGGGACAGGGACCTTCTGGGGCCAACGTCCTGACTTTC,CASSPLGQGPSGANVLTF